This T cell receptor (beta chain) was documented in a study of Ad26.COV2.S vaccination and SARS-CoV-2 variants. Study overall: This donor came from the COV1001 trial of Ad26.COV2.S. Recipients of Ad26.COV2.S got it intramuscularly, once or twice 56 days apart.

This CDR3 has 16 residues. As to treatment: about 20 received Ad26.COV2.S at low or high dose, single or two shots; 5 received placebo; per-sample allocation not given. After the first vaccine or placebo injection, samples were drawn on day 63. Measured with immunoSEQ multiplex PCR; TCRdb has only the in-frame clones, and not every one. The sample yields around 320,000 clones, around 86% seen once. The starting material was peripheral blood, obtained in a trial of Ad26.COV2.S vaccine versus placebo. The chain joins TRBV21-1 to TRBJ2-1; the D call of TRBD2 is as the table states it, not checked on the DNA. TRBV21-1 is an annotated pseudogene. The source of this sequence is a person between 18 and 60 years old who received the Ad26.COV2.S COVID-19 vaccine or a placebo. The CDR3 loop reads CASSKGRGPTRNEQFF. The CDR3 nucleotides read TGTGCCAGCAGCAAAGGGCGGGGGCCCACCCGGAATGAGCAGTTCTTC.